The 28 T cell receptor beta chains below were found in one sample sequenced in a study of blood T cell repertoires in COVID-19. Clones were sequenced by immunoSEQ multiplex PCR, and TCRdb holds only the in-frame ones, with some missing. The data show 300,000 to 350,000 clones, roughly 86% seen once. Sequenced: PBMCs or T cells enriched from blood (not recorded which). All receptors derive from a young woman who had been exposed to COVID-19.

The chain uses TRBV19 and TRBJ2-5, with D possibly TRBD1 on 6 matching bases. The CDR3 length is 16 residues. The germline V gene encodes CDR1 LNHDA and CDR2 SQIVND (reference sequence). V dropped 3 bases and J dropped 4 bases, with 18 bases sitting between them. For the CDR3, the DNA is TGTGCCAGTAGTATTGGGGGCCGGGCTGGCAGAGAGACCCAGTACTTC. Its protein is CASSIGGRAGRETQYF.

With respect to this clone: Other DNA sequences in this sample translate to the same CDR3. The genes are TRBV27 and TRBJ2-7; the D gene is possibly TRBD1 (5 bases). The CDR3 runs to 13 residues. V shed 2 bases and J shed 3 bases, with 8 bases lying between them. Germline V CDR1 and CDR2: MNHEY, SMNVEV (reference sequence). The CDR3 spells CASSLDRGYEQYF. In DNA form, the CDR3 reads TGTGCCAGCAGTTTAGACAGAGGCTACGAGCAGTACTTC.

The chain employs TRBV2 and TRBJ2-2; TRBD1 might be the D (6 bases). The CDR3 consists of 16 residues. CDR1 is SNHLY and CDR2 is FYNNEI in the germline V gene. V lost 1 base, J lost 2 bases, and 11 bases lay in between. The CDR3 sequence: CASSEEAGANTGELFF. CDR3 sequence (DNA): TGTGCCAGCAGTGAAGAGGCAGGGGCAAACACCGGGGAGCTGTTTTTT.

The chain couples TRBV11-3 to TRBJ2-7; possibly TRBD2 for D (5 bases). This CDR3 region has 15 residues. Deletions cut 4 bases from V and 4 bases from J, with 17 bases between. Germline V lookup: CDR1 SGHNT, CDR2 YENEEA. CDR3 nucleotide sequence: TGTGCCAGCAGCTCCTTCGGGGTTGCGGGTTACGAGCAGTACTTC. It encodes CASSSFGVAGYEQYF. The whole variable domain, remainder taken from reference TRBV11-3 and TRBJ2-7, is EAGVVQSPRYKIIEKKQPVAFWCNPISGHNTLYWYLQNLGQGPELLIRYENEEAVDDSQLPKDRFSAERLKGVDSTLKIQPAELGDSAVYLCASSSFGVAGYEQYFGPGTRLTVT.

The CDR3 DNA follows: TGTGCCAGCAGCCGGGGACAGCGGGGGACTGAAGCTTTCTTT. This gives the protein CASSRGQRGTEAFF. V usage is TRBV6-5 and J usage is TRBJ1-1, with 7 bases identical to TRBD1. The CDR3 has 14 residues. V lost 6 bases, J lost 5 bases, and 9 bases stayed unmatched. Germline CDR1 and CDR2: MNHEY and SVGAGI.

The J gene is TRBJ2-2, the V gene TRBV5-8, with D tentatively TRBD1 (5 bases). The CDR3 is made up of 15 amino acids. The ends were cut back, 4 bases at V and 3 bases at J, with 13 bases in the middle. Germline-derived CDR1 and CDR2 are SGHTS and YDEGEE. In nucleotides, the CDR3 is TGTGCCAGCAGCACGGCCTCAGGGCACACCGGGGAGCTGTTTTTT. Its translation is CASSTASGHTGELFF.

The chain uses TRBV19 and TRBJ2-5; 8 nucleotides line up with TRBD2. V lost 4 bases and J lost 4; bases outside the gene matches: 11. This CDR3 has 16 amino acids. The germline V gene has CDR1 LNHDA and CDR2 SQIVND (reference sequence). The CDR3 region is CASSTRGGGLRETQYF. In nucleotides, the CDR3 is TGTGCCAGTAGTACTAGAGGCGGGGGGCTCAGAGAGACCCAGTACTTC.

The rearrangement joins TRBV30 to TRBJ2-3; TRBD2 agrees at 10 bases. Germline V lookup: CDR1 GTSNPN, CDR2 SVGIG (reference sequence). The CDR3 runs to 15 residues. The V gene end was trimmed by 0 bases and the J gene end by 3 bases; junction bases not matched to a gene: 3. The CDR3: CAWSVSGRGTDTQYF. DNA for the CDR3: TGTGCCTGGAGTGTAAGCGGGAGGGGAACAGATACGCAGTATTTT.

CDR3 sequence (DNA): TGTGCCAGCAGTTTCCCCCAGGGGGTTGGCTATGGCTACACCTTC. The encoded protein is CASSFPQGVGYGYTF. This chain uses TRBV28 with TRBJ1-2; TRBD1 matches at 7 bases. Germline V gene data show CDR1 as MDHEN and CDR2 as SYDVKM. V was clipped by 3 bases and J by 4 bases; unmatched bases: 8. The CDR3 covers 15 residues.

This CDR3 reads CASSQGEEIYEQYF. The CDR3 bases are TGTGCCAGCAGCCAAGGGGAGGAGATATACGAGCAGTACTTC. V usage is TRBV3-1 (or the pseudogene TRBV3-2) and J usage is TRBJ2-7; D is perhaps TRBD2 (6 bases). Germline V gene sequence: CDR1 LGHDT, CDR2 YNNKEL (reference sequence). The CDR3 runs 14 residues. The V and J ends lost 1 base and 4 bases respectively, with 11 bases between them.

This clone was found once. The genes are TRBV27 and TRBJ1-6, with TRBD1 as a possible D gene (6 bases). Trimming removed 5 bases from V and 0 bases from J, with 14 bases in between. The CDR3 is made up of 17 amino acids. Germline loops: CDR1 MNHEY, CDR2 SMNVEV (reference sequence). The CDR3: CASSIRTASSYNSPLHF. DNA of the CDR3: TGTGCCAGCAGTATCAGGACAGCAAGCTCCTATAATTCACCCCTCCACTTT.

V usage is TRBV7-6 and J usage is TRBJ1-4; possibly TRBD1 for D (6 bases). V was trimmed by 5 bases and J by 13 bases, leaving 17 bases between them. Germline loops: CDR1 SGHVS, CDR2 FNYEAQ. The length of the CDR3 is 13 residues. The CDR3: CASSRDVRDTLFF. In DNA form, the CDR3 reads TGTGCCAGCAGCCGAGACGTCAGGGACACACTGTTTTTT.

The J gene is TRBJ2-7, the V gene TRBV27; 8 bases align to TRBD1. V dropped 4 bases and J dropped 3; count of bases not matched to a gene: 8. Germline loops: CDR1 MNHEY, CDR2 SMNVEV (reference sequence). The CDR3 contains 15 residues. CDR3 in amino acids: CASSSTGGGNYEQYF. The CDR3 region has the DNA TGTGCCAGCAGTTCTACAGGGGGAGGAAACTACGAGCAGTACTTC.

The chain recombines TRBV19 with TRBJ1-4; 7 bases match TRBD1. Per the germline V gene, CDR1 is LNHDA and CDR2 is SQIVND (reference sequence). This CDR3 has 15 residues. After removal of 4 bases from V and 3 bases from J, the junction contained 5 bases not matched to a gene. The CDR3 spells CASSRGQSANEKLFF. In DNA form, the CDR3 reads TGTGCCAGTAGTAGGGGACAGTCTGCTAATGAAAAACTGTTTTTT.

The chain couples TRBV19 to TRBJ2-5; possible D gene TRBD2, 5 bases. Trimming removed 6 bases at V and 6 bases at J, with 20 bases between. The CDR3 contains 15 residues. CDR1 and CDR2 from the germline V gene are LNHDA and SQIVND (reference sequence). The CDR3 coding sequence is TGTGCCAGTAGGAGGGTAGCACATTACGGGCAGACCCAGTACTTC. Protein product: CASRRVAHYGQTQYF.

This chain joins TRBV5-1 and TRBJ2-1, with D maybe TRBD1 (6 bases). This CDR3 region has 14 residues. CDR1 and CDR2 (germline): SGHRS, YFSETQ. Trimming left V 4 bases short and J 3 bases short, with 11 bases between. The DNA for the CDR3 is TGCGCCAGCAGCCTACAGGGAGACTACAATGAGCAGTTCTTC. This codes for CASSLQGDYNEQFF. Full variable domain (rest looked up from reference TRBV5-1 and TRBJ2-1): KAGVTQTPRYLIKTRGQQVTLSCSPISGHRSVSWYQQTPGQGLQFLFEYFSETQRNKGNFPGRFSGRQFSNSRSEMNVSTLELGDSALYLCASSLQGDYNEQFFGPGTRLTVL.

The rearrangement uses TRBV19 and TRBJ1-5; possibly TRBD1 for D (6 bases). V was clipped by 5 bases and J by 2 bases, with 10 bases between them. The CDR3 extends over 14 amino acids. Germline CDR1 and CDR2: LNHDA and SQIVND (reference sequence). In DNA form, the CDR3 reads TGTGCCAGTAGTCTCCCAGGGGGCAATCAGCCCCAGCATTTT. This gives the protein CASSLPGGNQPQHF.

V gene TRBV6-4 combines with J gene TRBJ1-2; 9 nucleotides line up with TRBD1. This CDR3 is built from 16 residues. Germline V lookup: CDR1 MRHNA, CDR2 SNTAGT. Trimming at V came to 2 bases and at J to 4 bases, leaving 8 bases not matched to a gene. The CDR3 is CASSDPNRGRIYGYTF. CDR3 bases: TGTGCCAGCAGTGACCCAAACAGGGGGCGCATCTATGGCTACACCTTC.

The sample holds a few counts of this clone. The rearrangement joins TRBV12-3 or TRBV12-4 to TRBJ2-7; the D gene is possibly TRBD1 (5 bases). The ends were cut back, 3 bases at V and 3 bases at J, with 9 bases in the middle. CDR3 length: 13 residues. The CDR3 region is CASSFSTDYEQYF. As DNA, the CDR3 is TGTGCCAGCAGTTTTTCGACAGACTACGAGCAGTACTTC.

V and J are TRBV7-3 and TRBJ2-3; 8 nucleotides align to TRBD2. Germline V lookup: CDR1 SGHTA, CDR2 FQGTGA. With 4 bases clipped from V and 10 bases from J, the junction kept 7 bases outside the gene matches. The CDR3 has 13 amino acids. This CDR3 is CASSSDPGGAQYF. The DNA of the CDR3 is TGTGCCAGCAGCTCGGACCCCGGGGGGGCGCAGTATTTT.

This chain joins TRBV24-1 and TRBJ2-7; 7 bases map to TRBD1. CDR1 KGHDR and CDR2 SFDVKD come from the germline V gene. CDR3 length: 14 amino acids. Germline trimming cut 12 bases from V and 1 base from J; bases unmatched to any gene: 11. This CDR3 reads CAPLGQPYSYEQYF. The CDR3, as DNA: TGTGCCCCCTTGGGACAGCCCTATTCCTACGAGCAGTACTTC.

This clone was seen once. V and J are TRBV19 and TRBJ2-1, with 9 bases that match TRBD2. Germline CDR1 and CDR2: LNHDA and SQIVND (reference sequence). V trimming: 7 bases; J trimming: 9 bases; junction bases outside the gene matches: 7. This CDR3 has 13 residues. CDR3 loop: CASNLAGVLEQFF. CDR3 nucleotides: TGTGCCAGTAATTTAGCGGGAGTTCTTGAGCAGTTCTTC.

The table lists this clone with a count of one. The rearrangement joins TRBV7-2 to TRBJ1-2; 7 bases match TRBD1. This CDR3 is 15 amino acids long. After removal of 5 bases from V and 4 bases from J, the junction contained 10 bases not matched to a gene. Germline V gene lookup returns CDR1 SGHTA and CDR2 FQGNSA. This chain's CDR3 is CASSKSPGQSYGYTF. CDR3 sequence (DNA): TGTGCCAGCAGCAAATCCCCGGGACAGAGCTATGGCTACACCTTC.

This rearrangement joins TRBV29-1 to TRBJ2-3; 11 bases line up with TRBD2. The CDR3 has 14 residues. The ends lost 7 bases at V and 7 bases at J; junction bases unmatched: 10. The germline V gene has CDR1 SQVTM and CDR2 ANQGSEA. The CDR3 DNA follows: TGCAGCGGCCGGAAACTAGCGGGAGTAAATACGCAGTATTTT. Its translation is CSGRKLAGVNTQYF.

The chain carries TRBV28 and TRBJ1-1; D is ambiguous. The germline CDR1 and CDR2 sequences are MDHEN and SYDVKM. The length of the CDR3 is 17 residues. Trimming left V 1 base short and J 0 bases short, with 15 bases between. For the CDR3, the DNA is TGTGCCAGCAGTTTATCATCTTTTTCGGGGATGAACACTGAAGCTTTCTTT. It translates to CASSLSSFSGMNTEAFF.

The chain carries TRBV4-2 and TRBJ2-7; 11 nucleotides match TRBD2. Trimming at V came to 3 bases and at J to 1 base, leaving 5 bases not matched to a gene. CDR3 length: 16 residues. Germline CDR1 and CDR2: LGHNA and YNFKEQ. The CDR3 here is CASSHPRTSGSYEQYF. CDR3 nucleotides: TGTGCCAGCAGCCATCCCCGGACTAGCGGGTCCTACGAGCAGTACTTC.

This clone appeared once. V usage is TRBV25-1 and J usage is TRBJ2-3; 9 bases align to TRBD1. Germline CDR1 MGHDK, CDR2 SYGVNS. There are 14 residues in the CDR3. V lost 5 bases, J lost 3 bases, and 3 bases stayed unmatched. The CDR3 DNA reads TGTGCCAGCAGTTTGACAGGGGGGACAGATACGCAGTATTTT. This translates into CASSLTGGTDTQYF.

This chain uses TRBV28 with TRBJ1-5; D ambiguous. Germline CDR1 is MDHEN and CDR2 is SYDVKM. The CDR3 runs to 16 residues. V was trimmed by 5 bases and J by 2 bases, leaving 16 bases between them. CDR3 protein: CASSILEGWGNQPQHF. The CDR3 nucleotides read TGTGCCAGCAGTATACTAGAAGGGTGGGGCAATCAGCCCCAGCATTTT. The full variable domain, with the rest looked up from reference TRBV28 and TRBJ1-5, is DVKVTQSSRYLVKRTGEKVFLECVQDMDHENMFWYRQDPGLGLRLIYFSYDVKMKEKGDIPEGYSVSREKKERFSLILESASTNQTSMYLCASSILEGWGNQPQHFGDGTRLSIL.